These 14 T cell receptor beta chains share one sample of origin, sequenced in a study of blood T cell repertoires in COVID-19. Produced via immunoSEQ multiplex PCR; TCRdb's table is partial and in-frame only. This table has over 200,000 clones, under 90% appearing once. Sequencing was performed on peripheral blood. These receptors all come from a woman older than 75 with active or convalescent COVID-19.

A few counts support this clone. The chain carries TRBV6-2 or TRBV6-3 and TRBJ2-2; 7 bases map to TRBD1. Unmatched junction bases numbered 5, after V lost 2 bases and J lost 5 bases. Germline V gives CDR1 MNHEY, CDR2 SVGEGT. The CDR3 runs 15 residues. The CDR3 sequence is CASSYGGQPTGELFF. The CDR3 nucleotides are TGTGCCAGCAGTTACGGGGGACAGCCAACCGGGGAGCTGTTTTTT.

DNA of the CDR3: TGTGCCAGCAGTTCGGGACAGTACTACGAGCAGTACTTC. Amino acids: CASSSGQYYEQYF. The chain recombines TRBV12-3 or TRBV12-4 with TRBJ2-7, with TRBD1 matching over 7 bases. Unmatched junction bases numbered 3, after V lost 4 bases and J lost 3 bases. This CDR3 spans 13 amino acids.

This rearrangement joins TRBV5-1 to TRBJ2-3; TRBD1 agrees at 11 bases. V shed 3 bases and J 1 base; nucleotides not matched to a gene: 4. Germline V gene lookup returns CDR1 SGHRS and CDR2 YFSETQ. This CDR3 has 16 amino acids. The CDR3 DNA reads TGCGCCAGCAGCTATGGGGACAGGGGGGGCACAGATACGCAGTATTTT. This sequence encodes CASSYGDRGGTDTQYF.

V usage is TRBV5-4 and J usage is TRBJ2-1, with D unresolved. Looked up from germline, CDR1 is SGHNT and CDR2 is YYREEE (reference sequence). Between the trimmed V and J ends, which lost 4 bases and 0 bases, there was a span of 14 bases. The CDR3 length is 16 residues. Written as DNA, the CDR3 is TGTGCCAGCAGCCAAAAACTCGAGAGCTCCTACAATGAGCAGTTCTTC. This gives the protein CASSQKLESSYNEQFF. The whole variable domain, filled in from reference TRBV5-4 and TRBJ2-1, reads ETGVTQSPTHLIKTRGQQVTLRCSSQSGHNTVSWYQQALGQGPQFIFQYYREEENGRGNFPPRFSGLQFPNYSSELNVNALELDDSALYLCASSQKLESSYNEQFFGPGTRLTVL.

The chain combines TRBV5-4 with TRBJ2-5; no clear D gene. V lost 5 bases to trimming and J lost 4 bases, with 12 bases between them. CDR1 and CDR2 from the germline V gene are SGHNT and YYREEE (reference sequence). This CDR3 is built from 13 residues. CDR3 region: CASSRASGETQYF. In DNA form, the CDR3 reads TGTGCCAGCAGTAGAGCGTCGGGAGAGACCCAGTACTTC.

The chain couples TRBV25-1 to TRBJ2-1; maybe TRBD2 (5 bases). Germline CDR1 and CDR2: MGHDK and SYGVNS. V was clipped by 2 bases and J by 0 bases, with 11 bases between them. The CDR3 runs 16 residues. This chain's CDR3 is CASSEISGGSYNEQFF. CDR3 coding DNA: TGTGCCAGCAGTGAAATCAGCGGAGGCTCCTACAATGAGCAGTTCTTC.

This clone was counted only a few times. The gene calls are TRBV11-3 and TRBJ2-1; 7 bases match TRBD2. Germline V gene lookup returns CDR1 SGHNT and CDR2 YENEEA. The junction had 7 bases not matched to a gene; V was cut back by 5 bases and J by 9 bases. The CDR3 is 13 residues long. The CDR3 nucleotides are TGTGCCAGCAGCCCCAGACTAGCCAGTGAGCAGTTCTTC. Protein: CASSPRLASEQFF. The full variable domain, with the rest looked up from reference TRBV11-3 and TRBJ2-1, is EAGVVQSPRYKIIEKKQPVAFWCNPISGHNTLYWYLQNLGQGPELLIRYENEEAVDDSQLPKDRFSAERLKGVDSTLKIQPAELGDSAVYLCASSPRLASEQFFGPGTRLTVL.

The V gene is TRBV28, the J gene TRBJ1-2; D call uncertain. V dropped 1 base and J dropped 0 bases, with 15 bases sitting between them. Germline values: CDR1 MDHEN, CDR2 SYDVKM. The CDR3 spans 17 residues. The CDR3 DNA follows: TGTGCCAGCAGTTTATCCCACCGGCGGCTTACTAACTATGGCTACACCTTC. Translated, it gives CASSLSHRRLTNYGYTF.

The genes are TRBV19 and TRBJ2-1; D unresolved. V lost 2 bases, J lost 2 bases, and 16 bases lay in between. The CDR3 has 17 amino acids. Germline V gene data show CDR1 as LNHDA and CDR2 as SQIVND (reference sequence). The CDR3 region is CASSIPHAGAPYNEQFF. The DNA of the CDR3 is TGTGCCAGTAGTATACCGCATGCAGGTGCCCCCTACAATGAGCAGTTCTTC.

The genes are TRBV19 and TRBJ1-2, with a tentative D call TRBD1 (5 bases). V was shortened by 6 bases and J by 1 base, with 15 bases between the two germline ends. The CDR3 is made up of 15 amino acids. The V gene's germline CDR1 is LNHDA and CDR2 SQIVND (reference sequence). CDR3 nucleotide sequence: TGTGCCAGTAGCAATACCAGGACAAATAACTATGGCTACACCTTC. This translates into CASSNTRTNNYGYTF.

This sequence joins TRBV18 and TRBJ1-5; D is perhaps TRBD1 (6 bases). Trimming shortened V by 1 base and J by 5 bases, and 9 bases separated the two germline ends. The CDR3 runs 14 residues. Germline CDR1 and CDR2: KGHSH and LQKENI. The CDR3 loop is CASSPLQGDQPQHF. The CDR3 nucleotides are TGTGCCAGCTCACCACTACAGGGTGATCAGCCCCAGCATTTT. The full variable domain, with the rest looked up from reference TRBV18 and TRBJ1-5, is NAGVMQNPRHLVRRRGQEARLRCSPMKGHSHVYWYRQLPEEGLKFMVYLQKENIIDESGMPKERFSAEFPKEGPSILRIQQVVRGDSAAYFCASSPLQGDQPQHFGDGTRLSIL.

The gene calls are TRBV11-1 and TRBJ2-3, with a tentative D call TRBD1 (5 bases). CDR1 is SGHAT and CDR2 is FQDESV in the germline V gene (reference sequence). V gave up 4 bases and J gave up 4 bases, with 18 bases separating them. This CDR3 spans 16 amino acids. CDR3 amino acids: CASSSPRVIGADTQYF. The CDR3 DNA follows: TGTGCCAGCAGCTCCCCCCGGGTAATAGGGGCAGATACGCAGTATTTT. Full variable domain (rest looked up from reference TRBV11-1 and TRBJ2-3): EAEVAQSPRYKITEKSQAVAFWCDPISGHATLYWYRQILGQGPELLVQFQDESVVDDSQLPKDRFSAERLKGVDSTLKIQPAELGDSAMYLCASSSPRVIGADTQYFGPGTRLTVL.

The J gene is TRBJ1-1, the V gene TRBV4-1; D is perhaps TRBD1 (5 bases). Germline assignment: CDR1 MGHRA and CDR2 YSYEKL. Trimming cost V 0 bases and J 1 base, with 15 bases left between them. This CDR3 contains 17 residues. The CDR3 coding sequence is TGCGCCAGCAGCCAAGAGGGGGGGAGGGCGAGGAACACTGAAGCTTTCTTT. It codes for CASSQEGGRARNTEAFF.

The chain couples TRBV2 to TRBJ2-5; no definite D call. The CDR3 is 13 residues long. CDR1 SNHLY and CDR2 FYNNEI come from the germline V gene. Deletions cut 6 bases from V and 0 bases from J, with 8 bases between. Here the CDR3 reads CASSRSYQETQYF. The CDR3 DNA follows: TGTGCCAGCAGCCGTAGTTACCAAGAGACCCAGTACTTC.